The text below deals with one TCR beta chain. Trimming stripped 4 bases from V and 4 bases from J, with 4 bases between. This CDR3 has 11 residues. The V gene's germline CDR1 is SGHTA and CDR2 FQGNSA. This specimen comes from a study of blood T cell repertoires in COVID-19. Study-level background: Donors in the United States, Italy and Spain gave samples during acute or convalescent COVID-19.

Original handling: Amplification with reference gene primers provided the estimates of nucleated cell counts. The protocol was immunoSEQ multiplex PCR, while the TCRdb copy is restricted to in-frame clones and leaves out a portion. Clonal size and the V and J genes are those of that table, whereas D and trimming came from the DNA. The sample lists fewer than 90,000 clones, 85% to 90% seen once, with roughly 6.2% in the top ten. V is TRBV7-2 and J is TRBJ1-2; D is ambiguous. Sequencing was carried out using peripheral blood. The source is a woman older than 75 with active COVID-19. The CDR3, as DNA: TGTGCCAGCAGCTCCCTCTATGGCTACACCTTC. It encodes CASSSLYGYTF.